The entry that follows covers one TCR beta chain sequence. This sample also contains other DNA sequences that code for the same CDR3. The data were taken from a study of blood T cell repertoires in COVID-19. The wider study: The United States, Italy and Spain supplied acute and convalescent COVID-19 samples.

Seattle participants joined during active infection and were tracked over time. CDR1 is SGDLS and CDR2 is YYNGEE in the germline V gene. Losses at the gene ends were 1 base for V and 0 bases for J; bases not matched to a gene: 0. The CDR3 loop spans 15 amino acids. Authors' methods: The authors estimated nucleated cell counts from reference gene primer amplification. Sequencing used immunoSEQ multiplex PCR; TCRdb keeps in-frame clones, though not all of them. V, J and clone size are those of that table, while D and trimming were read from the DNA. The table lists under 200,000 clones, roughly 88% of them singletons, with around 5.1% in the top ten.

This receptor was obtained from a man aged 18-30 years with COVID-19, enrolled during active disease. The rearrangement links TRBV9 to TRBJ2-1; 8 positions agree with TRBD2. Source material: peripheral blood. CDR3 region: CASSVSGSSYNEQFF. In nucleotides, the CDR3 is TGTGCCAGCAGCGTAAGCGGGAGCTCCTACAATGAGCAGTTCTTC.